The clone carrying this TCR beta chain was counted at least ten times. The CDR3 contains 16 residues. From 2 million PBMCs stored at -80 C, the unsorted libraries were generated. These data are taken from a study of neurological immune-mediated disorders. About the research overall: About 90% of the roughly 34 multiple sclerosis patients had relapsing-remitting disease; 3 had secondary progressive.

5'RACE with 10-nucleotide random UMIs generated the cDNA. Each CDR3 protein gets one entry after TCRdb re-called the 5' RACE reads with MiXCR. The sample consists of about 74,000 distinct CDR3 sequences, around 5.2% of them appearing once. The source material was PBMCs. The sequence was collected from a man in his late teens or twenties with multiple sclerosis. The V gene is TRBV21-1, the J gene TRBJ2-1; TRBD1 is taken as the D call from the table, unchecked against the DNA. TRBV21-1 is an annotated pseudogene. The CDR3 DNA follows: TGTGCCAGCAGCAACGAGACAGCCAGCTCCTACAATGAGCAGTTCTTC. Protein: CASSNETASSYNEQFF.